The 9 T cell receptor beta chains below come from one sample, sequenced in a study of control samples from healthy donors and cancer patients. The repertoire was sequenced with immunoSEQ multiplex PCR; TCRdb's copy has only in-frame clones and lacks some. The sample consists of over 70,000 clones, roughly nine tenths of them appearing once. The sequenced material came from blood. These receptors were obtained from a woman in her fifties or sixties in good health.

The gene calls are TRBV30 and TRBJ1-1, with D unresolved. This CDR3 contains 12 residues. V gave up 0 bases and J gave up 4 bases, with 6 bases separating them. Germline CDR1 GTSNPN, CDR2 SVGIG (reference sequence). CDR3 in DNA: TGTGCCTGGAGTGTAGAAGTCACTGAAGCTTTCTTT. Residues: CAWSVEVTEAFF.

V is TRBV28 and J is TRBJ1-2; 7 positions match TRBD1. The CDR3 consists of 13 residues. The ends lost 5 bases at V and 6 bases at J; junction bases unmatched: 6. Germline CDR1 is MDHEN and CDR2 is SYDVKM. CDR3 DNA: TGTGCCAGCAGTCCGACAGGGAGGGATGGCTACACCTTC. Its translation: CASSPTGRDGYTF.

The gene calls are TRBV28 and TRBJ2-7, with 7 bases fitting TRBD2. Trimming removed 8 bases from V and 0 bases from J; junction bases left unmatched: 10. In germline, CDR1 is MDHEN, CDR2 SYDVKM. The CDR3 has 15 amino acids. CDR3 sequence: CASGPGGTSSYEQYF. The CDR3 nucleotides read TGTGCCAGCGGTCCGGGAGGTACGAGCTCCTACGAGCAGTACTTC.

The V call is TRBV2, the J call TRBJ2-3, with D possibly TRBD1 on 5 matching bases. Germline CDR1 reads SNHLY; CDR2 reads FYNNEI. The CDR3 is made up of 17 amino acids. Trimming left V 1 base short and J 0 bases short, with 14 bases between. CDR3 region: CASSEDPWGVSTDTQYF. The CDR3 DNA is TGTGCCAGCAGTGAAGACCCCTGGGGCGTTAGCACAGATACGCAGTATTTT.

The gene calls are TRBV30 and TRBJ1-6; the D is unclear. CDR3 length: 15 residues. The germline V gene has CDR1 GTSNPN and CDR2 SVGIG (reference sequence). Trimming cost V 0 bases and J 10 bases, with 16 bases left between them. The CDR3 reads CAWSVLGSENSPLHF. The CDR3 coding sequence is TGTGCCTGGAGTGTACTGGGAAGTGAGAACTCACCCCTCCACTTT.

The rearrangement joins TRBV19 to TRBJ1-1; D not certain. This CDR3 spans 13 amino acids. Germline V gene lookup returns CDR1 LNHDA and CDR2 SQIVND (reference sequence). Trimming pared 3 bases from V and 4 bases from J, leaving 9 bases between. CDR3 bases: TGTGCCAGTAGTATGAATTGGGGCACTGAAGCTTTCTTT. This gives the protein CASSMNWGTEAFF.

The chain is built from TRBV11-2 and TRBJ2-3, with 14 bases that match TRBD2. V gave up 5 bases and J gave up 4 bases; unmatched junction bases: 14. The length of the CDR3 is 19 residues. Germline lookup yields CDR1 SGHAT and CDR2 FQNNGV. The CDR3 reads CASSIGLAGGLWAPDTQYF. DNA for the CDR3: TGTGCCAGCAGCATCGGACTAGCGGGAGGTTTGTGGGCGCCAGATACGCAGTATTTT.

This chain links TRBV5-1 with TRBJ1-4, with 8 bases identical to TRBD1. The CDR3 consists of 14 residues. With 3 bases clipped from V and 5 bases from J, the junction kept 3 bases outside the gene matches. Germline V gives CDR1 SGHRS, CDR2 YFSETQ. CDR3 amino acids: CASSSTGGNEKLFF. CDR3 in DNA: TGCGCCAGCAGCTCCACAGGGGGGAATGAAAAACTGTTTTTT.

This clone was counted once. The chain has TRBV18 and TRBJ2-3; D gene uncertain. CDR1 is KGHSH, CDR2 LQKENI, per germline. V lost 0 bases to trimming and J lost 1 base, with 2 bases between them. The length of the CDR3 is 13 residues. CDR3 protein: CASSPPGTDTQYF. CDR3 nucleotide sequence: TGTGCCAGCTCACCACCGGGCACAGATACGCAGTATTTT.